The T cell receptor (beta chain) described here comes from a study of cytomegalovirus exposure and HLA in healthy donors. This clone appeared a single time. Its antigen is as yet unknown. General observations from the study: In all likelihood, a cluster of highly shared sequence variants was a sequencing artifact. The authors reported that TCR beta sequences could predict HLA-A and HLA-B alleles. These predictions were accurate for most subjects in the first cohort. In a later analysis, HLA-associated beta chains showed higher expansion and lower generation probabilities than comparable chains.

V lost 4 bases and J 4 bases, leaving 14 bases between the germline ends. CDR3 length: 14 amino acids. The germline CDR1 and CDR2 sequences are SGDLS and YYNGEE. Researchers ran the PCR with 60 Vbeta and 13 Jbeta primers. Sequenced by immunoSEQ multiplex PCR; TCRdb stores in-frame clones only, minus some. The sample has around 130,000 clones; around two thirds are singletons. The TCR originated in a human donor in good health. The gene calls are TRBV9 and TRBJ1-2; possibly TRBD1 for D (5 bases). Sequencing was carried out using PBMCs. CDR3 amino acids: CASSPRDPFYGYTF. CDR3 in DNA: TGTGCCAGCAGCCCGCGGGACCCCTTCTATGGCTACACCTTC.